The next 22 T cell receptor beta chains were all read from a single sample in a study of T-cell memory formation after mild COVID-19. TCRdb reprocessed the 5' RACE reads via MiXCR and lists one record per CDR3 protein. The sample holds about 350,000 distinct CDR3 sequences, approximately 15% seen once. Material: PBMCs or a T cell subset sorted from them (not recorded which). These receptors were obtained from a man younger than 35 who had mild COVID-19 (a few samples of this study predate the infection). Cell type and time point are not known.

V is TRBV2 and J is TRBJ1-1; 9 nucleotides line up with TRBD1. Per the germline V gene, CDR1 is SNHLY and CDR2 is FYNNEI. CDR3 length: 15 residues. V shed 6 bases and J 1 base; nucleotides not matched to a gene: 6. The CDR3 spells CASRSGQGANTEAFF. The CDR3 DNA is TGTGCCAGCAGGTCGGGACAGGGTGCGAACACTGAAGCTTTCTTT.

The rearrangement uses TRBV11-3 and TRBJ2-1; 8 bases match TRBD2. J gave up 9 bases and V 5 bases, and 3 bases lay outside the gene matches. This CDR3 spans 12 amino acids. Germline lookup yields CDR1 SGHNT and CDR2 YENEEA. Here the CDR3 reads CASSDSGVEQFF. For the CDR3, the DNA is TGTGCCAGCAGCGATAGCGGGGTTGAGCAGTTCTTC.

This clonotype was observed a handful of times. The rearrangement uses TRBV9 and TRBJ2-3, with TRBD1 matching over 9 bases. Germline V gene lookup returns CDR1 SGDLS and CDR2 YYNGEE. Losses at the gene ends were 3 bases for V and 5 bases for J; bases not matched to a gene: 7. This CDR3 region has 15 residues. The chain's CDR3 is CASSARQGDRDTQYF. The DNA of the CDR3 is TGTGCCAGCAGCGCCCGACAGGGGGATAGAGATACGCAGTATTTT.

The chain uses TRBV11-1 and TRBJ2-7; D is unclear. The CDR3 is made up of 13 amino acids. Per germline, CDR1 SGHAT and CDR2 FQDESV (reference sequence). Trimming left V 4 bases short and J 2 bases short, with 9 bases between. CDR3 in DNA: TGTGCCAGCAGCTCGGATTGGCCCTACGAGCAGTACTTC. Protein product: CASSSDWPYEQYF. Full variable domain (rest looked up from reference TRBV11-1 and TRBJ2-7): EAEVAQSPRYKITEKSQAVAFWCDPISGHATLYWYRQILGQGPELLVQFQDESVVDDSQLPKDRFSAERLKGVDSTLKIQPAELGDSAMYLCASSSDWPYEQYFGPGTRLTVT.

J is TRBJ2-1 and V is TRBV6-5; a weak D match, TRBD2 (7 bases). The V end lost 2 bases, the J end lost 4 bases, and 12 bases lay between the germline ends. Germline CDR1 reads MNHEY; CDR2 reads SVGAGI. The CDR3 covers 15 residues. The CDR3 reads CASSYGGARYNEQFF. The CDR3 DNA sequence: TGTGCCAGCAGTTACGGGGGGGCGCGTTACAATGAGCAGTTCTTC.

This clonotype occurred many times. For the CDR3, the DNA is TGTGCCAGCAGCTCAGGGACTAGCGGGGGGCAGGGAGCGGAAGAGACCCAGTACTTC. Translation gives CASSSGTSGGQGAEETQYF. The genes are TRBV7-2 and TRBJ2-5, with TRBD2 identical over 15 bases. The V segment lost 4 bases and the J segment 3 bases; nucleotides outside the gene matches: 12. This CDR3 comprises 19 residues. Germline assignment: CDR1 SGHTA and CDR2 FQGNSA.

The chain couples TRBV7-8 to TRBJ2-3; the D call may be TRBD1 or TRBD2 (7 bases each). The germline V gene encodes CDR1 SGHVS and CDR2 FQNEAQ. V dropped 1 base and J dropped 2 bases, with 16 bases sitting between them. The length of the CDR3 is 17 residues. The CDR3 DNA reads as TGTGCCAGCAGCTTAGAGGGGGCGGGGGTGCTCACAGATACGCAGTATTTT. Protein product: CASSLEGAGVLTDTQYF.

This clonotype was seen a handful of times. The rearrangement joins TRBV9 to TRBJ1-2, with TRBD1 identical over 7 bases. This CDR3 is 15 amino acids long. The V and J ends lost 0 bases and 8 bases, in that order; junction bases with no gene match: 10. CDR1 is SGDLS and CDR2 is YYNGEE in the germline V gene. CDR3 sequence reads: CASSVDSDRVGGYTF. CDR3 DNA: TGTGCCAGCAGCGTAGACTCCGACAGGGTCGGGGGCTACACCTTC.

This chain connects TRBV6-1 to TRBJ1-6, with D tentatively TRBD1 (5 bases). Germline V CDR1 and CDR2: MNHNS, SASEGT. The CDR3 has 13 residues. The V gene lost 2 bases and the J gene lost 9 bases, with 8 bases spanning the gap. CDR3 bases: TGTGCCAGCAGTGAATTCGGGGGTTCACCCCTCCACTTT. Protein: CASSEFGGSPLHF.

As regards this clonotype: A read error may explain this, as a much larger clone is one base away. The CDR3 nucleotides read TGCGCCAGCAGCTTGTGGGAGGACCTGAACACTGAAGCTTTCTTT. Protein product: CASSLWEDLNTEAFF. V is TRBV5-1 and J is TRBJ1-1; D gene uncertain. CDR1 and CDR2 (germline): SGHRS, YFSETQ. The V end was cut by 1 base, the J end by 0 bases, with 10 bases between. This CDR3 has 15 residues. The full variable domain, completed using reference TRBV5-1 and TRBJ1-1, is KAGVTQTPRYLIKTRGQQVTLSCSPISGHRSVSWYQQTPGQGLQFLFEYFSETQRNKGNFPGRFSGRQFSNSRSEMNVSTLELGDSALYLCASSLWEDLNTEAFFGQGTRLTVV.

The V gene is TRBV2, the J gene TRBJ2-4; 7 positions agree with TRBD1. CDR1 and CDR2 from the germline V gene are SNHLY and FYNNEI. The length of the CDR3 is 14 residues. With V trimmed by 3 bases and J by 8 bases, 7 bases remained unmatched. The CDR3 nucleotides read TGTGCCAGCAGTGACCAATTACAGGGGTACATTCAGTACTTC. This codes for CASSDQLQGYIQYF.

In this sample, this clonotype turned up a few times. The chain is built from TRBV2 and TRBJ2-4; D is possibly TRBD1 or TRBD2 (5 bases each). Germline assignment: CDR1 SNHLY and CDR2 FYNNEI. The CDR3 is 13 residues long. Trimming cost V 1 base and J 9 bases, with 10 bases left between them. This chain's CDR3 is CASSEGGSGIQYF. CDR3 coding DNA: TGTGCCAGCAGTGAAGGGGGGTCGGGCATTCAGTACTTC.

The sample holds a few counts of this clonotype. CDR3 loop: CASIHRQAADTQYF. The CDR3 DNA is TGTGCCAGCATCCACCGACAGGCTGCAGATACGCAGTATTTT. The rearrangement links TRBV6-2 or TRBV6-3 to TRBJ2-3; D might be TRBD1 (6 bases). V lost 7 bases, J lost 4 bases, and 15 bases lay in between. This CDR3 has 14 amino acids. Germline V gene lookup returns CDR1 MNHEY and CDR2 SVGEGT.

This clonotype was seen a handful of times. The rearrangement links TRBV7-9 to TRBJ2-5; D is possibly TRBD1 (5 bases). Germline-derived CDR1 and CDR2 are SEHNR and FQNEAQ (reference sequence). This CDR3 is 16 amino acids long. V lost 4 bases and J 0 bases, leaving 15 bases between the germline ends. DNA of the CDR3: TGTGCCAGCAGCTCCACGGACATCTCGTACCAAGAGACCCAGTACTTC. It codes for CASSSTDISYQETQYF.

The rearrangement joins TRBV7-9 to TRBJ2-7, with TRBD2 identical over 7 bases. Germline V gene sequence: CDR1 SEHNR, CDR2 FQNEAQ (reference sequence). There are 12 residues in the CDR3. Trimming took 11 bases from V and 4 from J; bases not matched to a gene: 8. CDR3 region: CAGVRGEYEQYF. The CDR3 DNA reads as TGTGCCGGCGTCCGGGGGGAATACGAGCAGTACTTC.

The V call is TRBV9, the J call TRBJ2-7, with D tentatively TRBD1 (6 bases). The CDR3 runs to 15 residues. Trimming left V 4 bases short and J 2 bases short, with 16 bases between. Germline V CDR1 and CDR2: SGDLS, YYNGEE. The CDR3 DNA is TGTGCCAGCAGCCCCGGGGCAGGGGCCACCTACGAGCAGTACGTC. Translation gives CASSPGAGATYEQYV.

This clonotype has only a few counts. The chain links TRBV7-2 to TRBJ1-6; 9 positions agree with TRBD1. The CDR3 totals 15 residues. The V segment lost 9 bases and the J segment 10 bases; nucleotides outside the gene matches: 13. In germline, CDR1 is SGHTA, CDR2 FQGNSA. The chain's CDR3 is CASETKGTGLSPLHF. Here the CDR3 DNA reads TGTGCCAGTGAGACTAAAGGGACAGGGCTCTCACCCCTCCACTTT.

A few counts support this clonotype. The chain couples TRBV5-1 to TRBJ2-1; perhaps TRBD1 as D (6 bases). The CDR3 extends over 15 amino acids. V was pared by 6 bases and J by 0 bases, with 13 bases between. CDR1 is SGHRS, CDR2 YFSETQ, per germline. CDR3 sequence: CASNRQVNSYNEQFF. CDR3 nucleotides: TGCGCCAGCAACAGACAGGTTAACTCCTACAATGAGCAGTTCTTC.

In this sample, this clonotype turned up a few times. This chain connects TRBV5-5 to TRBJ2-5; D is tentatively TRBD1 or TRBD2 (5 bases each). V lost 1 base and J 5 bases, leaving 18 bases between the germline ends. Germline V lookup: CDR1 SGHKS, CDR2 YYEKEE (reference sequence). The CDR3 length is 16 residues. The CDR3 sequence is CASSLSTGPPRETQYF. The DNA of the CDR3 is TGTGCCAGCAGCTTGTCTACGGGACCACCCCGGGAGACCCAGTACTTC.

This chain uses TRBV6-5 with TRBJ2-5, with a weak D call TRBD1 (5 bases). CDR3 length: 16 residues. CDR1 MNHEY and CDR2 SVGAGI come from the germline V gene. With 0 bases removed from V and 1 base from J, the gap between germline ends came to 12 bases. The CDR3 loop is CASSYSGSGIQETQYF. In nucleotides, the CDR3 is TGTGCCAGCAGTTACTCAGGGTCAGGGATCCAAGAGACCCAGTACTTC.

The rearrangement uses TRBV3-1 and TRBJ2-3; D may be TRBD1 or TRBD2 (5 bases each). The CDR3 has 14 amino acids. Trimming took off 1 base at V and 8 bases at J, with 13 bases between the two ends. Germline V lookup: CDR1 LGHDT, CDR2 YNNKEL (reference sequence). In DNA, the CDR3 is TGTGCCAGCAGCCAAGTGGTGGTCGGGGCTACGCAGTATTTT. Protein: CASSQVVVGATQYF.

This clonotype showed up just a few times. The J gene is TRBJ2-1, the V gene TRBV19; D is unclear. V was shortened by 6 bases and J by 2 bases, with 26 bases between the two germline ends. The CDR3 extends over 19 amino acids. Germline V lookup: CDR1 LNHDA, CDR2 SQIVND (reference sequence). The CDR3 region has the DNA TGTGCCAGTAGGGAGAGGACGGGTTCCGCCCTGAGGACCTACAATGAGCAGTTCTTC. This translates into CASRERTGSALRTYNEQFF.